One and the same sample provided the 26 T cell receptor beta chains below, sequenced in a study of cytomegalovirus exposure and HLA in healthy donors. PCR used 60 Vbeta primers and 13 Jbeta primers. TCRdb's copy holds only in-frame clones and misses some; the assay was immunoSEQ multiplex PCR. This sample has 150,000 to 200,000 clones; roughly 80% occur once, and the top ten carry around 9%. Sample: PBMCs. Every receptor here comes from a male donor in good health and CMV-seropositive.

V is TRBV14 and J is TRBJ2-1; tentative D call: TRBD1 (6 bases). CDR1 SGHDN and CDR2 FVKESK come from the germline V gene. This CDR3 has 15 amino acids. V was shortened by 3 bases and J by 6 bases, with 15 bases between the two germline ends. This chain's CDR3 is CASSHYRDVSNEQFF. CDR3 coding DNA: TGTGCCAGCAGCCATTACAGGGATGTGAGCAATGAGCAGTTCTTC.

The V and J genes are TRBV6-1 and TRBJ2-3; a weak D match, TRBD1 (6 bases). The CDR3 sequence is 13 residues long. The germline CDR1 and CDR2 sequences are MNHNS and SASEGT. V was trimmed by 5 bases and J by 7 bases, leaving 13 bases between them. CDR3 sequence: CASSPNRENTQYF. Here the CDR3 DNA reads TGTGCCAGCAGTCCGAACAGGGAGAATACGCAGTATTTT.

The sample holds a few counts of this clone. The chain joins TRBV7-2 to TRBJ2-1; D gene ambiguous. Trimming took off 3 bases at V and 0 bases at J, with 6 bases between the two ends. This CDR3 has 14 amino acids. Germline-derived CDR1 and CDR2 are SGHTA and FQGNSA. The CDR3 sequence: CASSFSVSYNEQFF. The DNA for the CDR3 is TGTGCCAGCAGCTTCTCCGTCTCCTACAATGAGCAGTTCTTC.

The chain is built from TRBV7-8 and TRBJ1-5; no definite D call. This CDR3 spans 14 amino acids. Between the trimmed V and J ends, which lost 1 base and 2 bases, there was a span of 6 bases. Germline CDR1 reads SGHVS; CDR2 reads FQNEAQ. CDR3 sequence (DNA): TGTGCCAGCAGCTTAGGGCAGGGCAATCAGCCCCAGCATTTT. As protein: CASSLGQGNQPQHF.

J is TRBJ2-7 and V is TRBV7-9; 10 bases fit TRBD1. After removal of 6 bases from V and 4 bases from J, the junction contained 9 bases not matched to a gene. The CDR3 is made up of 15 amino acids. The germline gives CDR1 SEHNR, CDR2 FQNEAQ (reference sequence). DNA for the CDR3: TGTGCCAGCAGTCCTAGGGACAGGGGAATGTACGAGCAGTACTTC. This sequence encodes CASSPRDRGMYEQYF.

The genes are TRBV5-1 and TRBJ1-2; tentative D call: TRBD1 (6 bases). Per germline, CDR1 SGHRS and CDR2 YFSETQ. V dropped 0 bases and J dropped 1 base, with 10 bases sitting between them. This CDR3 contains 15 residues. Here the CDR3 reads CASSLAPGDNYGYTF. In nucleotides, the CDR3 is TGCGCCAGCAGCTTGGCGCCAGGGGATAACTATGGCTACACCTTC.

The rearrangement joins TRBV2 to TRBJ2-1; tentatively, D is TRBD1 (6 bases). The ends were cut back, 7 bases at V and 3 bases at J, with 19 bases in the middle. The CDR3 sequence is 16 residues long. CDR1 and CDR2 from the germline V gene are SNHLY and FYNNEI. As DNA, the CDR3 is TGTGCCAGCAATACAGGGATATCCCTCCGCTACAATGAGCAGTTCTTC. This translates into CASNTGISLRYNEQFF.

The chain is built from TRBV5-6 and TRBJ1-2, with D uncertain. The CDR3 length is 14 residues. V lost 3 bases and J 5 bases, leaving 14 bases between the germline ends. CDR1 and CDR2 (germline): SGHDT, YYEEEE. As DNA, the CDR3 is TGTGCCAGCAGCTCAATAGCGACTTATTATGGCTACACCTTC. This encodes CASSSIATYYGYTF.

The CDR3 DNA reads as TGTGCCAGCAGCCGGGACAACTCTGGAAACACCATATATTTT. Its translation: CASSRDNSGNTIYF. J is TRBJ1-3 and V is TRBV5-4, with a weak D call TRBD1 (6 bases). V was cut by 4 bases and J by 0 bases, with 8 bases left in between. This CDR3 comprises 14 residues. CDR1 is SGHNT and CDR2 is YYREEE in the germline V gene (reference sequence).

Comments on this clone: Relative to the germline gene, one junction end is altered; a read error may explain this. Other DNA sequences of this sample code for an identical CDR3. J is TRBJ2-2 and V is TRBV25-1; 7 nucleotides match TRBD1. The CDR3 is 15 residues long. Germline V CDR1 and CDR2: MGHDK, SYGVNS. As DNA, the CDR3 is TGTGCTAGCAGTCCGACAGGGAAGAACACCGGGGAGCTGTTTTTT. Amino acids: CASSPTGKNTGELFF.

The gene calls are TRBV6-1 and TRBJ2-7; 7 nucleotides match TRBD2. The CDR3 is made up of 17 amino acids. The V segment lost 1 base and the J segment 3 bases; nucleotides outside the gene matches: 12. The germline CDR1 and CDR2 sequences are MNHNS and SASEGT. As DNA, the CDR3 is TGTGCCAGCAGTGAAGAATTTCCGGGACTAATCGTCTACGAGCAGTACTTC. Amino acids: CASSEEFPGLIVYEQYF.

V is TRBV5-4 and J is TRBJ2-4; 11 bases match TRBD1. Germline CDR1 SGHNT, CDR2 YYREEE (reference sequence). The CDR3 is 13 residues long. After removal of 4 bases from V and 8 bases from J, the junction contained 2 bases not matched to a gene. CDR3 sequence reads: CASSRDRGDIQYF. DNA of the CDR3: TGTGCCAGCAGCCGGGACAGGGGGGACATTCAGTACTTC.

The table lists this clone with a few counts. The gene calls are TRBV9 and TRBJ2-5; 14 nucleotides align to TRBD2. V dropped 4 bases and J dropped 2; count of bases not matched to a gene: 7. CDR3 length equals 17 residues. CDR1 and CDR2 from the germline V gene are SGDLS and YYNGEE. As DNA, the CDR3 is TGTGCCAGCAGCCTCGGACTAGCGGGAGGCGGACAAGAGACCCAGTACTTC. Translation gives CASSLGLAGGGQETQYF.

CDR3 loop: CASSGGPAGNEQFF. The CDR3 region has the DNA TGTGCCAGCAGCGGGGGCCCAGCAGGGAATGAGCAGTTCTTC. The chain couples TRBV7-7 to TRBJ2-1; TRBD1 is a possible D gene (6 bases). Between the trimmed V and J ends, which lost 5 bases and 7 bases, there was a span of 15 bases. Looked up from germline, CDR1 is SSHAT and CDR2 is FNYEAQ (reference sequence). This CDR3 contains 14 residues.

J is TRBJ1-5 and V is TRBV2; D not resolved. Trimming took off 6 bases at V and 8 bases at J, with 11 bases between the two ends. CDR1 is SNHLY, CDR2 FYNNEI, per germline. There are 12 residues in the CDR3. Here the CDR3 reads CASRTLREPQHF. CDR3 DNA sequence: TGTGCCAGCAGGACCCTACGGGAGCCCCAGCATTTT.

This clone was detected only a few times. This chain links TRBV30 with TRBJ1-3, with 8 bases lining up with TRBD1. The CDR3 is made up of 14 amino acids. Germline trimming cut 5 bases from V and 0 bases from J; bases unmatched to any gene: 3. Germline lookup yields CDR1 GTSNPN and CDR2 SVGIG (reference sequence). The CDR3 DNA follows: TGTGCCTGGGCTACAGGGGGCTCTGGAAACACCATATATTTT. Translating it yields CAWATGGSGNTIYF.

The chain is built from TRBV7-9 and TRBJ1-1, with D possibly TRBD1 on 6 matching bases. V lost 5 bases to trimming and J lost 0 bases, with 13 bases between them. This CDR3 has 15 amino acids. Germline CDR1 reads SEHNR; CDR2 reads FQNEAQ (reference sequence). Here the CDR3 DNA reads TGTGCCAGCAGCCCTAGGACAGAGATGAACACTGAAGCTTTCTTT. Translating gives CASSPRTEMNTEAFF.

The V call is TRBV27, the J call TRBJ2-7, with 10 bases that match TRBD1. Germline V gives CDR1 MNHEY, CDR2 SMNVEV (reference sequence). The CDR3 loop spans 16 amino acids. The junction had 6 bases not matched to a gene; V was cut back by 2 bases and J by 2 bases. In DNA, the CDR3 is TGTGCCAGCAGTTTAGGGACAGGGGAGAGGACCTACGAGCAGTACTTC. Translated: CASSLGTGERTYEQYF.

This clone showed up just a few times. This chain connects TRBV30 to TRBJ1-5, with a tentative D call TRBD1 (6 bases). V was clipped by 0 bases and J by 6 bases, with 15 bases between them. The CDR3 totals 15 residues. Germline V gene sequence: CDR1 GTSNPN, CDR2 SVGIG (reference sequence). The CDR3 DNA reads as TGTGCCTGGAGTGTAAGGTCAGGGGTAGGTCAGCCCCAGCATTTT. It is translated as CAWSVRSGVGQPQHF.

The V call is TRBV5-1, the J call TRBJ2-5; D is perhaps TRBD1 or TRBD2 (5 bases each). The DNA end favors TRBJ2-7, so the J call may be wrong. The CDR3 extends over 16 amino acids. Germline loops: CDR1 SGHRS, CDR2 YFSETQ. Here the CDR3 reads CASSLNPRGLGHEQYF. The CDR3 DNA sequence: TGCGCCAGCAGCTTAAACCCTCGGGGCTTGGGACACGAGCAGTACTTC.

The chain joins TRBV6-6 to TRBJ1-1; D is undetermined. V was shortened by 0 bases and J by 1 base, with 6 bases between the two germline ends. CDR1 MNHNY and CDR2 SVGAGI come from the germline V gene (reference sequence). The CDR3 loop spans 14 amino acids. CDR3 region: CASSYSNGNTEAFF. DNA of the CDR3: TGTGCCAGCAGTTACTCGAACGGGAACACTGAAGCTTTCTTT.

This clone was detected only once. CDR3 in amino acids: CASSPDRGGEKLFF. The CDR3 DNA sequence: TGTGCCAGCAGCCCGGACAGGGGAGGTGAAAAACTGTTTTTT. The chain employs TRBV7-9 and TRBJ1-4; 9 positions match TRBD1. The CDR3 runs 14 residues. Germline V lookup: CDR1 SEHNR, CDR2 FQNEAQ (reference sequence). V shed 5 bases, J shed 7 bases, and the junction held 5 bases outside the gene matches.

The rearrangement uses TRBV7-2 and TRBJ2-1; 8 bases agree with TRBD1. The CDR3 totals 15 residues. V shed 4 bases, J shed 4 bases, and the junction held 6 bases outside the gene matches. Germline CDR1 SGHTA, CDR2 FQGNSA. The CDR3 region has the DNA TGTGCCAGCAGCTGGACGGGACAGGTTTACAATGAGCAGTTCTTC. Amino acid sequence: CASSWTGQVYNEQFF.

The chain recombines TRBV28 with TRBJ1-3, with unresolved D. The CDR3 consists of 14 residues. In germline, CDR1 is MDHEN, CDR2 SYDVKM. V was cut by 8 bases and J by 0 bases, with 11 bases left in between. CDR3 sequence: CASLDSFSGNTIYF. CDR3 coding DNA: TGTGCCAGCCTCGACTCTTTCTCTGGAAACACCATATATTTT.

This clone was picked up one time. The rearrangement uses TRBV9 and TRBJ2-7, with TRBD1 identical over 9 bases. Germline CDR1 SGDLS, CDR2 YYNGEE. The CDR3 totals 15 residues. The trim removed 4 bases at V and 5 bases at J, leaving 10 bases unmatched. Here the CDR3 reads CASSLTRGQGDEQYF. CDR3 nucleotides: TGTGCCAGCAGCCTTACCCGGGGACAGGGAGACGAGCAGTACTTC.

The chain uses TRBV27 and TRBJ1-1; no reliable D call. V dropped 6 bases and J dropped 1 base, with 12 bases sitting between them. The length of the CDR3 is 14 residues. CDR1 MNHEY and CDR2 SMNVEV come from the germline V gene (reference sequence). The chain's CDR3 is CASRSLYKNTEAFF. In nucleotides, the CDR3 is TGTGCCAGCAGGTCACTTTATAAGAACACTGAAGCTTTCTTT.